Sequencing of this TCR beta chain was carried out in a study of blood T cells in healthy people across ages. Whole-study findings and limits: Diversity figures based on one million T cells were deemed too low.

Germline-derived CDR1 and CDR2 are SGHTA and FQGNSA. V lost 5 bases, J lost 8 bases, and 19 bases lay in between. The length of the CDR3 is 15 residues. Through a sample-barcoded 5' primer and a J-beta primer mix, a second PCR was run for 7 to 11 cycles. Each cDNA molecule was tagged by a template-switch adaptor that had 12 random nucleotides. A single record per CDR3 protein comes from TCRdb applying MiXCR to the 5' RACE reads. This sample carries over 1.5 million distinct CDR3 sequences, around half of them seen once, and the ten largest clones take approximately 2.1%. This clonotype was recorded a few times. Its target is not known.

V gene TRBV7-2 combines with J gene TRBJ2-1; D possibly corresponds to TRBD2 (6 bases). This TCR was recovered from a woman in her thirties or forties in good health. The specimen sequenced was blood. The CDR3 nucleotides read TGTGCCAGCAGCCCCCTTGGGAGGAAGGCGGATGAGCAGTTCTTC. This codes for CASSPLGRKADEQFF. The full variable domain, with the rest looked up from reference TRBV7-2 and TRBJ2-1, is GAGVSQSPSNKVTEKGKDVELRCDPISGHTALYWYRQSLGQGLEFLIYFQGNSAPDKSGLPSDRFSAERTGGSVSTLTIQRTQQEDSAVYLCASSPLGRKADEQFFGPGTRLTVL.